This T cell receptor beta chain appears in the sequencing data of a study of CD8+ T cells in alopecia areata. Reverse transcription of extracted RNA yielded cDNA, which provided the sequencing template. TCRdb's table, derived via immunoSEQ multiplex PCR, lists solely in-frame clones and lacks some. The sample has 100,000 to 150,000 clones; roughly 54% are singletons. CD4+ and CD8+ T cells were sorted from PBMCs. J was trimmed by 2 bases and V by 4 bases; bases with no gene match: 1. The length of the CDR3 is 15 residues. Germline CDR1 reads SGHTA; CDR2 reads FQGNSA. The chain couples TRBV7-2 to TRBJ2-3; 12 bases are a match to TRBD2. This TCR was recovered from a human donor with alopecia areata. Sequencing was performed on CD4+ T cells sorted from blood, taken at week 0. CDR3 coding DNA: TGTGCCAGCAGCTGGACTAGCGGGGACACAGATACGCAGTATTTT. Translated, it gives CASSWTSGDTDTQYF.